Detailed here is one T cell receptor beta chain. What antigen it recognizes has not been identified. No much larger clone exists at a distance of one base, and base qualities are not known. This record belongs to a study of Ad26.COV2.S vaccination and SARS-CoV-2 variants (dated by TCRdb to the early 2020s). For the wider study: Donors in the vaccine arm were drawn from COV1001, a multicentre, randomized, double-blind, placebo-controlled phase I-IIa trial testing Ad26.COV2.S in healthy adults. Ad26.COV2.S was administered intramuscularly at a dose of 5x10^10 or 1x10^11 viral particles, either as one shot or as two shots given 56 days apart. Sequencing of the TCRbeta repertoire served to evaluate the specificity and breadth of SARS-CoV-2-reactive T cell receptors following Ad26.COV2.S vaccination. The TCR-sequenced set comprised about 32 samples: roughly 19 Ad26.COV2.S vaccine recipients, 5 placebo recipients and 8 SARS-CoV-2 convalescent individuals. Participants in the trial were split at random into five groups of five each, receiving low-dose or high-dose Ad26.COV2.S once or twice, or else placebo on both occasions. Blinding of investigators to trial group allocation was maintained during experiments and outcome assessment. Broad study findings and their caveats: According to the authors, total T cell responses may have been underestimated by the TCR breadth and depth analyses. Non-spike TCR breadth was comparable between vaccine and placebo recipients, consistent with the vaccine containing only spike. Higher spike-specific TCR breadth was observed in Ad26.COV2.S recipients than in placebo recipients (P = 0.0014). The study was not powered for comparison of responses between vaccine doses or regimens. After vaccination, spike-specific CD8+ and CD4+ T cell responses were reported to show substantial breadth.

The sample's treatment or condition label, decoded: around 19 received Ad26.COV2.S at low or high dose, single or two shots; several received placebo; per-sample allocation not given. For vaccine and placebo recipients, repertoires were sequenced using samples collected on day 63 after the first injection. In Cohort 1b, around 23 adults aged 18-55 years were enrolled at a single site in Boston, USA, between 29 July and 7 August 2020. Ad26.COV2.S was a replication-incompetent adenovirus type 26 vector expressing a prefusion-stabilized SARS-CoV-2 spike protein from the original Wuhan strain. CDR1 and CDR2 are read off the germline V gene (reference sequence) as MNHEY and SMNVEV. Including cysteine and phenylalanine, the CDR3 has 19 amino acids. Left in the record is the CDR3 DNA by itself, 57 bases read in frame from the first base. V and J lose 3 bases and 3 bases, and a span of 26 bases separates them.

The immunoSEQ Assay was the method used to sequence TCRbeta CDR3 regions. After extraction, genomic DNA underwent amplification by bias-controlled multiplex PCR, followed by high-throughput sequencing. The source study handled its data this way. Collapsing and filtering of sequences were performed to quantify the absolute abundance of each unique TCRbeta CDR3 region. T cell fraction was estimated by normalizing TCRbeta template counts to usable DNA, which was measured by amplifying reference genes present in all nucleated cells. Repertoire TCRs were annotated as SARS-CoV-2-specific when V gene, CDR3 amino acid sequence and J gene were exactly matched to a known reactive TCR set. The reference SARS-CoV-2 TCR set was obtained from MIRA and was filtered for enrichment in COVID-19-positive ImmuneCODE repertoires, whereby public or cross-reactive TCRs were removed. Based on the MIRA antigens, annotated TCRs were further analysed at the level of specific ORF or position within ORF. Breadth was defined as the number of annotated unique rearrangements divided by the total number of unique productive rearrangements, and depth was defined as the summed frequency of the annotated unique rearrangements. TCR breadth was compared between groups using two-sided Wilcoxon rank-sum tests. TCRdb retrieved this table from immuneACCESS and kept in-frame rearrangements only. Not all clones are present; in checked studies, unresolved V genes account for under half, and no reason is known for the remainder. The DNA was the basis for D and trimming; V, J and clone size are from that table. This sample gives hundreds of thousands of clones in total; roughly 90% of them show up just once. The top ten constitute about 1.5% of the sample.

Sequencing was performed on peripheral blood, taken in a trial of Ad26.COV2.S vaccine versus placebo. Rearrangement joined TRBV27 to TRBJ1-1, with a weak D call of TRBD1 (5 bases match). The TCR sequence derives from a person aged 18-65 years who received the Ad26.COV2.S COVID-19 vaccine or a placebo. The DNA is as follows: TGTGCCAGCAGTTTGGCCAGAGGAGTATCAGGGACTACGGACACTGAAGCTTTCTTT. This codes for CASSLARGVSGTTDTEAFF.